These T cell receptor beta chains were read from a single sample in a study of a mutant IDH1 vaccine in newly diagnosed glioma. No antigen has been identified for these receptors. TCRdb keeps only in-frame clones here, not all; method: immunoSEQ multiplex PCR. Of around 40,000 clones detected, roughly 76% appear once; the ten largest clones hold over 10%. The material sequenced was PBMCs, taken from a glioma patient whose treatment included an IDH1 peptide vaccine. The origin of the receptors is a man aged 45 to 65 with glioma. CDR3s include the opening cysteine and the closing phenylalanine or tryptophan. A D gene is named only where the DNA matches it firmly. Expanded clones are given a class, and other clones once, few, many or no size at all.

CASSLEGGQSSYEQYF TGTGCCAGCAGCTTAGAGGGCGGGCAGAGCTCCTACGAGCAGTACTTC NA TRBV13 NA TRBJ2-7
CSASGTDGYTF TGCAGTGCTAGCGGGACAGATGGCTACACCTTC TRBD1 TRBV20-1 once TRBJ1-2
CASSVGNTEAFF TGTGCCAGCAGTGTTGGGAACACTGAAGCTTTCTTT NA TRBV2 NA TRBJ1-1
CASSQDPPGGFSPLHF TGCGCCAGCAGCCAAGACCCCCCAGGGGGCTTTTCACCCCTCCACTTT TRBD1 TRBV4-3 NA TRBJ1-6
CSARPDSGYTF TGCAGTGCTAGACCGGACAGTGGCTACACCTTC NA TRBV20-1 few TRBJ1-2
CASGEQSTDTQYF TGTGCTAGTGGTGAGCAAAGCACAGATACGCAGTATTTT NA TRBV12-5 NA TRBJ2-3
CASSPGSGQPQHF TGTGCCAGTAGTCCAGGGTCGGGTCAGCCCCAGCATTTT NA TRBV19 NA TRBJ1-5
CAGSMGNEQFF TGTGCCGGAAGTATGGGGAATGAGCAGTTCTTC NA TRBV6-1 NA TRBJ2-1
CASSLMYGPSPLHF TGTGCCAGCAGCTTAATGTACGGACCTTCACCCCTCCACTTT NA TRBV7-3 once TRBJ1-6
CASSERGGYGQPQHF TGTGCCAGCAGTGAGAGAGGGGGATATGGGCAGCCCCAGCATTTT NA TRBV2 NA TRBJ1-5
CASSLGGRNEQPQHF TGTGCCAGCAGCTTAGGTGGCCGCAACGAGCAGCCCCAGCATTTT NA TRBV7-8 once TRBJ1-5
CASSPTSGTYNEQFF TGTGCCAGCAGTCCCACTAGCGGGACTTACAATGAGCAGTTCTTC TRBD2 TRBV27 NA TRBJ2-1
CASIVIAGEKEFF TGTGCCAGCATAGTGATAGCGGGTGAAAAGGAGTTCTTC TRBD2 TRBV2 NA TRBJ2-1
CASSDRANYGYTF TGTGCCAGTAGCGACAGGGCCAACTATGGCTACACCTTC TRBD1 TRBV19 NA TRBJ1-2
CASSARGNEQFF TGCGCCAGCAGCGCGCGGGGGAATGAGCAGTTCTTC TRBD2 TRBV5-1 NA TRBJ2-1
CAISESLMRDRSYEQYF TGTGCCATCAGTGAGTCGCTCATGAGGGACAGGTCCTACGAGCAGTACTTC TRBD1 TRBV10-3 NA TRBJ2-7
CASSLSGKETQYF TGTGCCAGCAGTTTATCGGGCAAAGAGACCCAGTACTTC NA TRBV27 NA TRBJ2-5
CASGSGKSYEQYF TGTGCCAGCGGTAGCGGGAAAAGCTACGAGCAGTACTTC TRBD2 TRBV27 once TRBJ2-7
CASSASLAGEQYF TGTGCCAGCAGCGCTAGTCTAGCGGGGGAGCAGTACTTC TRBD2 TRBV7-9 NA TRBJ2-7
CASSESGGLSGNTIYF TGTGCCAGCAGTGAAAGTGGGGGGCTGAGTGGAAACACCATATATTTT NA TRBV2 NA TRBJ1-3
CASRQGIKSPLHF TGTGCCAGCAGACAGGGGATTAAGTCACCCCTCCACTTT TRBD1 TRBV6-5 NA TRBJ1-6
CASRLTATNEKLFF TGTGCCAGCAGGCTGACAGCAACTAATGAAAAACTGTTTTTT NA TRBV6-5 few TRBJ1-4
CASSLEGGRAREQYF TGCGCCAGCAGCTTGGAAGGTGGGAGGGCCAGGGAGCAGTACTTC TRBD2 TRBV5-1 NA TRBJ2-7
CASSEIGRTDTQYF TGTGCCAGCAGTGAAATAGGGCGCACAGATACGCAGTATTTT NA TRBV2 NA TRBJ2-3
CASGIQGFNQPQHF TGTGCCAGTGGAATACAGGGATTCAATCAGCCCCAGCATTTT NA TRBV19 NA TRBJ1-5
CASRVGQLAKNIQYF TGTGCCAGCAGGGTGGGACAGTTAGCCAAAAACATTCAGTACTTC TRBD1 TRBV6-1 NA TRBJ2-4
CATYSGTGALREEKLFF TGTGCCACCTATTCCGGGACAGGAGCCTTACGGGAGGAAAAACTGTTTTTT TRBD1 TRBV15 once TRBJ1-4
CASSSRVVEAFF TGTGCCAGCAGTTCGCGTGTTGTTGAAGCTTTCTTT NA TRBV28 NA TRBJ1-1
CASSQEVRGGNTIYF TGCGCCAGCAGCCAAGAAGTCAGGGGGGGAAACACCATATATTTT TRBD1 TRBV4-1 NA TRBJ1-3
CASSPLKGTGELFF TGTGCCAGCAGCCCCCTAAAGGGCACCGGGGAGCTGTTTTTT NA TRBV9 few TRBJ2-2
CASNRGLAGPTQYF TGTGCCAGCAATAGGGGACTAGCGGGACCGACCCAGTACTTC TRBD2 TRBV7-2 NA TRBJ2-5
CASSQPGTNEQYF TGTGCCAGCAGCCAGCCTGGGACTAACGAGCAGTACTTC TRBD2 TRBV14 NA TRBJ2-7